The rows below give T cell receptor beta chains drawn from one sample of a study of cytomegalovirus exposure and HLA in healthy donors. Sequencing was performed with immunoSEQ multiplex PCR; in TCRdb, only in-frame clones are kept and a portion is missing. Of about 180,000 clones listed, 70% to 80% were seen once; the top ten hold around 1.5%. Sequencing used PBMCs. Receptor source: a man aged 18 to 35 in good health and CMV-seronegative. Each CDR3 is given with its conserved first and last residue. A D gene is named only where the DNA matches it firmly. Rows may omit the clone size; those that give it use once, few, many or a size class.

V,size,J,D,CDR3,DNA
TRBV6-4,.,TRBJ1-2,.,CASSVTFESPMSGYTF,TGTGCCAGCAGTGTTACCTTCGAGTCCCCGATGAGTGGCTACACCTTC
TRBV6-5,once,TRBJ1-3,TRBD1,CASRRTGGFGNTIYF,TGTGCCAGCAGGAGGACAGGGGGTTTTGGAAACACCATATATTTT
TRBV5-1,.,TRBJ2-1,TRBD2,CASKLSNLAGVEQFF,TGCGCCAGCAAGTTATCCAATTTAGCGGGGGTTGAGCAGTTCTTC
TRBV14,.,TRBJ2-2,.,CASSQEMAGFNTGELFF,TGTGCCAGCAGCCAAGAAATGGCGGGATTTAACACCGGGGAGCTGTTTTTT
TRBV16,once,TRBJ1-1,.,CASSQLGGPPEAFF,TGTGCCAGCAGCCAATTGGGGGGTCCCCCTGAAGCTTTCTTT
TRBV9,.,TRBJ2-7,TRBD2,CASSRTSGGSYEQYF,TGTGCCAGCAGCCGGACTAGCGGAGGCTCCTACGAGCAGTACTTC
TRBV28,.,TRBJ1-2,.,CASREGSSNYGYTF,TGTGCCAGCAGGGAAGGGAGTTCTAACTATGGCTACACCTTC
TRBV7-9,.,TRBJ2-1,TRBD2,CASSGLAGMSSYNEQFF,TGTGCCAGCTCGGGACTAGCGGGGATGAGCTCCTACAATGAGCAGTTCTTC
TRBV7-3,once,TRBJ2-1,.,CASSLLWSRDTYDSYNEQFF,TGTGCCAGCAGCTTATTGTGGTCGAGGGACACCTACGACTCCTACAATGAGCAGTTCTTC
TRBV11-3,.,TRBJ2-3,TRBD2,CASSGSSGSGGTQYF,TGTGCCAGCAGCGGGAGTAGCGGGTCTGGCGGTACGCAGTATTTT
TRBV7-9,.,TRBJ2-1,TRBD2,CASSLSGSYNEQFF,TGTGCCAGCAGCCTAAGCGGGAGTTACAATGAGCAGTTCTTC
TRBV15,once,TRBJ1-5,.,CATSRDIRGRNQPQHF,TGTGCCACCAGCAGGGACATCAGGGGTCGGAATCAGCCCCAGCATTTT
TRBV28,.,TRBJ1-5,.,CASSPSRGAVSQPQHF,TGTGCCAGCAGTCCAAGTCGGGGGGCAGTCAGTCAGCCCCAGCATTTT
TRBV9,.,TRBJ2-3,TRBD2,CASSVGGLTSGIIPDTQYF,TGTGCCAGCAGCGTAGGGGGGCTGACTAGCGGGATAATCCCAGATACGCAGTATTTT
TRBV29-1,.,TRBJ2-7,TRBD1,CSVTGSPLYEQYF,TGCAGCGTGACAGGGAGTCCCCTCTACGAGCAGTACTTC
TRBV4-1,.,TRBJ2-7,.,CASSRGDGGRRDEQYF,TGCGCCAGCAGCCGGGGAGACGGGGGAAGGAGGGACGAGCAGTACTTC
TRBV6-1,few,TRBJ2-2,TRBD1,CASSASRGRFTGELFF,TGTGCCAGCAGTGCCTCCAGGGGGCGGTTTACCGGGGAGCTGTTTTTT
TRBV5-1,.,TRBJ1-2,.,CASSPGVQDYGYTF,TGCGCCAGCAGCCCCGGGGTCCAGGACTATGGCTACACCTTC
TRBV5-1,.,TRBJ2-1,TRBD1,CASSFGTGVNKYNEQFF,TGCGCCAGCAGCTTCGGGACAGGGGTTAATAAATACAATGAGCAGTTCTTC
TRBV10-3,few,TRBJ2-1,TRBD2,CAISETKPGTSGGGFF,TGTGCCATCAGTGAGACCAAGCCCGGGACTAGCGGAGGGGGGTTCTTC
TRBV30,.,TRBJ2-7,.,CAWSSGYEQYF,TGTGCCTGGAGTAGCGGCTACGAGCAGTACTTC
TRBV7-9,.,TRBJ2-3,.,CASRPYRGGGTDTQYF,TGTGCCAGCAGGCCGTACAGAGGGGGGGGGACAGATACGCAGTATTTT
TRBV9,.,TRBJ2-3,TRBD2,CASSEPRVAGVGEDTQYF,TGTGCCAGCAGCGAGCCCCGGGTAGCGGGAGTAGGTGAAGATACGCAGTATTTT
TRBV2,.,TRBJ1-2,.,CASLVSGAAGYTF,TGTGCCAGCCTCGTGTCAGGGGCTGCTGGCTACACCTTC
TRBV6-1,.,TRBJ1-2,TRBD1,CASSGGVTGRTYGYTF,TGTGCCAGCAGTGGGGGGGTGACAGGGCGAACCTATGGCTACACCTTC
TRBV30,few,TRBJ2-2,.,CAWSTRDTGELFF,TGTGCCTGGAGTACTAGAGACACCGGGGAGCTGTTTTTT
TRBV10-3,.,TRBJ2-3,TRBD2,CAISEPGTSGTDTQYF,TGTGCCATCAGTGAGCCCGGGACTAGCGGGACAGATACGCAGTATTTT
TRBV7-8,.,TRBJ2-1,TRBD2,CASSPNPKRGVYNEQFF,TGTGCCAGCAGCCCGAACCCCAAGCGGGGGGTCTACAATGAGCAGTTCTTC
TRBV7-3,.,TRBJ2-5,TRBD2,CASRATSASETQYF,TGTGCCAGTCGCGCGACTAGCGCTTCAGAGACCCAGTACTTC
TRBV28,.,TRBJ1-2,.,CASSLTDRLYGYTF,TGTGCCAGCAGTTTAACTGACAGGCTCTATGGCTACACCTTC
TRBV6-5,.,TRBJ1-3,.,CASSYGPSGNTIYF,TGTGCCAGCAGTTATGGCCCCTCTGGAAACACCATATATTTT
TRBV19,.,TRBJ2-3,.,CASTPGGLTDTQYF,TGTGCCAGTACCCCCGGGGGACTGACTGATACGCAGTATTTT
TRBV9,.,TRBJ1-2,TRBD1,CASSVGQGNYGYTF,TGTGCCAGCAGCGTAGGACAGGGGAACTATGGCTACACCTTC
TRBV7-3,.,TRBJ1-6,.,CASRPDSENSPLHF,TGTGCCAGCAGACCGGACAGCGAAAATTCACCCCTCCACTTT
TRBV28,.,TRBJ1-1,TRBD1,CASSPVDRDTEAFF,TGTGCCAGCAGTCCAGTGGACAGGGACACTGAAGCTTTCTTT
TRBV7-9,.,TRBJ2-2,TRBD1,CSSSSPSLGQAGELFF,TGTTCCAGCAGCTCACCCTCCCTCGGACAGGCCGGGGAGCTGTTTTTT
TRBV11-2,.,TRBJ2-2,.,CATKRGSGELFF,TGTGCCACCAAACGGGGGAGCGGGGAGCTGTTTTTT
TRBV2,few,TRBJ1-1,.,CASSPDTNTEAFF,TGTGCCAGCAGTCCTGACACAAACACTGAAGCTTTCTTT
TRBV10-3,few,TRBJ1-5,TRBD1,CAIREGTADNQPQHF,TGTGCCATCAGGGAAGGGACAGCAGACAATCAGCCCCAGCATTTT
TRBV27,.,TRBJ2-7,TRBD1,CASSLLGQGFPDYEQYF,TGTGCCAGCAGTTTATTGGGACAGGGGTTTCCCGACTACGAGCAGTACTTC
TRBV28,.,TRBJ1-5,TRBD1,CASSWGGRGRDQPQHF,TGTGCCAGCAGTTGGGGGGGCAGGGGGCGGGATCAGCCCCAGCATTTT
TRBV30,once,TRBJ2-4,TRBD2,CAWTVGGLAGDRKNIQYF,TGTGCCTGGACCGTCGGAGGTCTAGCGGGAGATCGCAAAAACATTCAGTACTTC
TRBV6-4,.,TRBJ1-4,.,CASYPGATNEKLFF,TGTGCCAGCTATCCGGGTGCAACTAATGAAAAACTGTTTTTT
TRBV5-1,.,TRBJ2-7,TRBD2,CASSASGRENEQYF,TGCGCCAGCAGCGCCAGCGGGAGGGAAAACGAGCAGTACTTC
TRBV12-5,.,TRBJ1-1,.,CASGLAGHTEAFF,TGTGCTAGTGGTTTGGCAGGGCACACTGAAGCTTTCTTT
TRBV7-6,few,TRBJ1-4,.,CASSLQGSIGEKLFF,TGTGCCAGCAGCTTACAGGGGAGTATCGGTGAAAAACTGTTTTTT
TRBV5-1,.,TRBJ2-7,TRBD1,CASSWTGGSYEQYF,TGCGCCAGCAGTTGGACAGGGGGCTCCTACGAGCAGTACTTC
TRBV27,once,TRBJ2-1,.,CASSYGRTQVDEQFF,TGTGCCAGCAGTTACGGAAGGACACAGGTTGATGAGCAGTTCTTC
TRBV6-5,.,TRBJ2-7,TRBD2,CASSELAGGSYEQYF,TGTGCCAGCAGCGAACTAGCGGGGGGCTCCTACGAGCAGTACTTC
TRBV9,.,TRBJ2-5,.,CASSGGVGTQYF,TGTGCCAGCAGCGGGGGGGTGGGTACCCAGTACTTC
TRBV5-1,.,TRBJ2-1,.,CASKLLAAHNEQFF,TGCGCCAGCAAACTCCTAGCTGCGCACAATGAGCAGTTCTTC
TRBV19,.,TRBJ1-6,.,CASSMEGIGPLHF,TGTGCCAGTAGTATGGAGGGGATAGGGCCCCTCCACTTT
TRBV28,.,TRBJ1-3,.,CASSRGDPGNTIYF,TGTGCCAGCAGCCGAGGAGACCCTGGAAACACCATATATTTT
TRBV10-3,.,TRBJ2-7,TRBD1,CAISDRDSNYEQYF,TGTGCCATCAGCGACCGGGACAGTAACTACGAGCAGTACTTC